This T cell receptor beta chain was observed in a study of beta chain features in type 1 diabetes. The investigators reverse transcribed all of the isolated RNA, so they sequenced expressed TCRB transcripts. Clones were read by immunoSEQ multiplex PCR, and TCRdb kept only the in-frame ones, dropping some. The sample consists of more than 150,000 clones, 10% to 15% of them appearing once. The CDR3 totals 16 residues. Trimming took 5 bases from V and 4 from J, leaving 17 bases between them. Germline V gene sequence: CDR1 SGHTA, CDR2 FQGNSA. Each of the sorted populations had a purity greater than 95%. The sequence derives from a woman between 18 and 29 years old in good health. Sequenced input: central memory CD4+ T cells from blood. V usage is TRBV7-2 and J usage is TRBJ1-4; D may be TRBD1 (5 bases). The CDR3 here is CASSRRRDPLNEKLFF. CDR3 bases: TGTGCCAGCAGCCGTCGGAGGGACCCCCTTAATGAAAAACTGTTTTTT.